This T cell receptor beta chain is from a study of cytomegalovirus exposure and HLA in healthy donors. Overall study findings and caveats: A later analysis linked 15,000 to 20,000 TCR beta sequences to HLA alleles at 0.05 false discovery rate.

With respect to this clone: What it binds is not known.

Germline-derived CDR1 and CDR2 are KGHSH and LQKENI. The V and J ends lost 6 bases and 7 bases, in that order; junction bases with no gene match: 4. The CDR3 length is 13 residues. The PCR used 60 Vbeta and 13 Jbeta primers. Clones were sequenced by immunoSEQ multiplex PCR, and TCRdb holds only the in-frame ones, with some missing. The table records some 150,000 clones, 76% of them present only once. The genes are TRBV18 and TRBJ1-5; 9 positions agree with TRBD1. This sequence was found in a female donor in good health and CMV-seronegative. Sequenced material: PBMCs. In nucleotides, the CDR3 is TGTGCCAGCTCTCAGGACAGGGGCCAGCCCCAGCATTTT. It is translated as CASSQDRGQPQHF.